The entry that follows covers one TCR beta chain sequence. Authors' data handling: Amplification from reference gene primers served as the basis for estimated nucleated cell counts. Generated by immunoSEQ multiplex PCR, the TCRdb table keeps only in-frame clones and is missing some. The DNA was the basis for D and trimming; V, J and clone size are from that table. The sample records 80,000 to 95,000 clones, 86% being singletons. V dropped 6 bases and J dropped 4; count of bases not matched to a gene: 11. Germline CDR1 GTSNPN, CDR2 SVGIG (reference sequence). This CDR3 is built from 15 residues. The data derive from a study of blood T cell repertoires in COVID-19. Study background: Both acute and convalescent COVID-19 samples were obtained from the United States, Italy and Spain. In each case, the material was cDNA or gDNA derived from T cells, B-cell-depleted T cells, or PBMCs.

This sequence joins TRBV30 and TRBJ1-4; 7 bases align to TRBD1. This TCR was recovered from a woman older than 75 in a cohort sampled during active or convalescent COVID-19. Sequences were obtained from peripheral blood. CDR3 sequence reads: CACTRTGGFNEKLFF. The CDR3 coding sequence is TGTGCCTGTACCCGGACAGGCGGATTTAATGAAAAACTGTTTTTT.